One sample yielded the 5 T cell receptor beta chains listed below, sequenced in a study of beta chain features in type 1 diabetes. As every portion of the isolated RNA was reverse transcribed, the sequencing read expressed TCRB transcripts. The data were produced by immunoSEQ multiplex PCR, yet TCRdb's version contains in-frame clones alone and is incomplete. This table holds some 400,000 clones, more than 13% found once. The sequenced material came from naive CD4+ T cells from blood. The receptors were sampled from a woman in her late teens or twenties in good health.

This clone was seen a few times. The J gene is TRBJ1-2, the V gene TRBV28; the D gene is possibly TRBD1 (5 bases). V gave up 6 bases and J gave up 3 bases, with 11 bases separating them. This CDR3 comprises 13 residues. Per germline, CDR1 MDHEN and CDR2 SYDVKM. The CDR3 DNA reads TGTGCCAGCAGATCTGGGACTTACTATGGCTACACCTTC. This gives the protein CASRSGTYYGYTF.

This clone came up a few times. V is TRBV7-2 and J is TRBJ2-7; possibly TRBD2 for D (5 bases). CDR3 length equals 14 residues. The germline V gene has CDR1 SGHTA and CDR2 FQGNSA. With 7 bases removed from V and 0 bases from J, the gap between germline ends came to 13 bases. The CDR3 protein is CASMTGISSYEQYF. The CDR3 coding sequence is TGTGCCAGCATGACGGGGATCTCCTCCTACGAGCAGTACTTC.

The V gene is TRBV29-1, the J gene TRBJ2-7, with 9 bases matching TRBD2. Germline V gene data show CDR1 as SQVTM and CDR2 as ANQGSEA. CDR3 size: 14 residues. The V segment lost 5 bases and the J segment 4 bases; nucleotides outside the gene matches: 9. In DNA, the CDR3 is TGCAGCGTTTATAAAGCGGGAGGAGGATACGAGCAGTACTTC. It translates to CSVYKAGGGYEQYF.

This rearrangement joins TRBV14 to TRBJ1-2, with TRBD1 matching 9 bases. Germline-derived CDR1 and CDR2 are SGHDN and FVKESK. The length of the CDR3 is 16 residues. The ends lost 4 bases at V and 4 bases at J; junction bases unmatched: 10. CDR3 DNA sequence: TGTGCCAGCAGCCCTCTGGGACAGGGTAAACCCTATGGCTACACCTTC. It encodes CASSPLGQGKPYGYTF.

CDR3 residues: CASSSYQIQETQYF. DNA for the CDR3: TGTGCCAGCAGTTCGTACCAGATACAAGAGACCCAGTACTTC. The genes are TRBV28 and TRBJ2-5; D is unresolved. The V end was cut by 4 bases, the J end by 2 bases, with 11 bases between. This CDR3 region has 14 residues. CDR1 MDHEN and CDR2 SYDVKM come from the germline V gene.